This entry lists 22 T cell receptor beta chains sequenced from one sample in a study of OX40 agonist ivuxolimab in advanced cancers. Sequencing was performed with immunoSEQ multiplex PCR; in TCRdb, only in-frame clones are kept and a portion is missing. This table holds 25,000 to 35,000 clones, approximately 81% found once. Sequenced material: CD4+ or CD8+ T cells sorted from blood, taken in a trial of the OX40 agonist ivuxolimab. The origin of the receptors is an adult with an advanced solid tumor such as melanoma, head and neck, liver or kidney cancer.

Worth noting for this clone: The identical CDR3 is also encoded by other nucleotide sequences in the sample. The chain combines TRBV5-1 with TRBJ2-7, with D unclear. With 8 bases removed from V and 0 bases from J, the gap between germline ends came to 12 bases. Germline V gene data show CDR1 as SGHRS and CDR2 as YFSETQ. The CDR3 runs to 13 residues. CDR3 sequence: CASRRPSSYEQYF. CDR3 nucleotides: TGCGCCAGTCGAAGACCCTCCTCCTACGAGCAGTACTTC.

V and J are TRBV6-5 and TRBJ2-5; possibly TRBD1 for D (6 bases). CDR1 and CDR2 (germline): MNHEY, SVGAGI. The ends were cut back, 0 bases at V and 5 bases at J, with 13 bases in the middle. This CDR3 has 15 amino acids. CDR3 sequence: CASSYSGAREETQYF. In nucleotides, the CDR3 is TGTGCCAGCAGTTACTCGGGGGCCAGGGAGGAGACCCAGTACTTC.

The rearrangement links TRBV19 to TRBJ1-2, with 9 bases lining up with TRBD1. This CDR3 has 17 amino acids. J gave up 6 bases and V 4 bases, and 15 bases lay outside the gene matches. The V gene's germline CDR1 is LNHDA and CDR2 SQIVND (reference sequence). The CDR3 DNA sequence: TGTGCCAGTAGTACCAATAGGCTAAGGACAGGGGCCGATGGCTACACCTTC. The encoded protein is CASSTNRLRTGADGYTF. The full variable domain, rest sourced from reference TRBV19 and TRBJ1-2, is DGGITQSPKYLFRKEGQNVTLSCEQNLNHDAMYWYRQDPGQGLRLIYYSQIVNDFQKGDIAEGYSVSREKKESFPLTVTSAQKNPTAFYLCASSTNRLRTGADGYTFGSGTRLTVV.

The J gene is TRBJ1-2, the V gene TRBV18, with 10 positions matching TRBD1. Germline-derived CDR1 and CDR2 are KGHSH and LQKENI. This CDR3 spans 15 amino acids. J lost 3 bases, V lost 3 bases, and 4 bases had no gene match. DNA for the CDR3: TGTGCCAGCTCACCTATGGGGACAGGGGACTATGGCTACACCTTC. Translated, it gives CASSPMGTGDYGYTF.

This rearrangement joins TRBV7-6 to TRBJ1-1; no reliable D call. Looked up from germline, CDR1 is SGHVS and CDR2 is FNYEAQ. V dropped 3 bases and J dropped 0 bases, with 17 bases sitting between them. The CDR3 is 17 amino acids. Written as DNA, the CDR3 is TGTGCCAGCAGCTTCCCACGAAGTGCATCCCTGAACACTGAAGCTTTCTTT. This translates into CASSFPRSASLNTEAFF.

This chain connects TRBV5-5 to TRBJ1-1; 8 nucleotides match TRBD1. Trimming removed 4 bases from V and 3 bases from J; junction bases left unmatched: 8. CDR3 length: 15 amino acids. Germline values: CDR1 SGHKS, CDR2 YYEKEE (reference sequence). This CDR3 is CASSTGTGAYTEAFF. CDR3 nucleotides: TGTGCCAGCAGCACCGGGACAGGCGCGTACACTGAAGCTTTCTTT.

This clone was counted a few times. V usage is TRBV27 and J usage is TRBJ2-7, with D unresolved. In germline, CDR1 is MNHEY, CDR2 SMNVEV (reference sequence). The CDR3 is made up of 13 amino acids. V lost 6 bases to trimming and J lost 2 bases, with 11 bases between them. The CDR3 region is CASRTANTYEQYF. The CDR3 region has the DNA TGTGCCAGCAGAACAGCAAATACCTACGAGCAGTACTTC.

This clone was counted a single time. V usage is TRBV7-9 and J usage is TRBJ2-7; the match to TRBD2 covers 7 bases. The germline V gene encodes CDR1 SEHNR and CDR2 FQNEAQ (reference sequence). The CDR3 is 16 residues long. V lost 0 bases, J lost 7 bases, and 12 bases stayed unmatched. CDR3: CASSLAGGQGFGEQYF. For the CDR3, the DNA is TGTGCCAGCAGCTTAGCGGGAGGGCAGGGATTCGGTGAGCAGTACTTC.

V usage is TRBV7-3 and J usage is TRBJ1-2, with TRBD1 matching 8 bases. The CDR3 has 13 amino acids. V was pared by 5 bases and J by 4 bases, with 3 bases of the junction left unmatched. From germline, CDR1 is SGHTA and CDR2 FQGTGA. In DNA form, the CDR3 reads TGTGCCAGCAGCCCTGGACAGGGCTATGGCTACACCTTC. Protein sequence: CASSPGQGYGYTF. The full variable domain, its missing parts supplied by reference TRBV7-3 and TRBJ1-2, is GAGVSQTPSNKVTEKGKYVELRCDPISGHTALYWYRQSLGQGPEFLIYFQGTGAADDSGLPNDRFFAVRPEGSVSTLKIQRTERGDSAVYLCASSPGQGYGYTFGSGTRLTVV.

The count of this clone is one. This CDR3 reads CASSRRQANTGELFF. In nucleotides, the CDR3 is TGTGCCAGCAGCCGGCGACAGGCGAACACCGGGGAGCTGTTTTTT. The rearrangement uses TRBV5-4 and TRBJ2-2; D possibly corresponds to TRBD1 (6 bases). Germline V gene sequence: CDR1 SGHNT, CDR2 YYREEE (reference sequence). CDR3 length equals 15 residues. V was pared by 4 bases and J by 0 bases, with 10 bases between.

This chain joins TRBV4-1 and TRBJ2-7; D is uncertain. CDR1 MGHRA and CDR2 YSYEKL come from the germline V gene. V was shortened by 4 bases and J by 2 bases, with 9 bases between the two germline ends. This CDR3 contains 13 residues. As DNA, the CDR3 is TGCGCCAGCAGCCCCCAACATGCCTACGAGCAGTACTTC. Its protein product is CASSPQHAYEQYF.

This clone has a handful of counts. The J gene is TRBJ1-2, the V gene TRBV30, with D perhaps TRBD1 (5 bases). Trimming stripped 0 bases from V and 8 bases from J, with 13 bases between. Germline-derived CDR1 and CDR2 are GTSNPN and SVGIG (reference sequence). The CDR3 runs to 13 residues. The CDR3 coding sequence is TGTGCCTGGAGTGTACAGGATCTCCAAGGCTACACCTTC. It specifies CAWSVQDLQGYTF.

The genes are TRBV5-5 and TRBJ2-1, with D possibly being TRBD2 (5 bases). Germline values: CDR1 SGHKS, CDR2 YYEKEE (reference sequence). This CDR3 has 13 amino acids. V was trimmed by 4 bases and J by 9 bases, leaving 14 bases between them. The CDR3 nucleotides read TGTGCCAGCAGCCTCGCCGGGGTTGGTGAGCAGTTCTTC. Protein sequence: CASSLAGVGEQFF.

Written as DNA, the CDR3 is TGCGCCAGCAGCTTGGGGGCAGGGGGCTGGTACGAGCAGTACTTC. Amino acids: CASSLGAGGWYEQYF. The V call is TRBV5-1, the J call TRBJ2-5, with 8 bases matching TRBD1. The DNA end favors TRBJ2-7, so the J call may be wrong. Looked up from germline, CDR1 is SGHRS and CDR2 is YFSETQ. The CDR3 consists of 15 residues.

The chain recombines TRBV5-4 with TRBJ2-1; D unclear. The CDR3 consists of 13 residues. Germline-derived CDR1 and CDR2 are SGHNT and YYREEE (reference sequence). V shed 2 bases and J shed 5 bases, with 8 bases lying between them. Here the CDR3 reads CASSFKIHNEQFF. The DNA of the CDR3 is TGTGCCAGCAGCTTTAAAATCCACAATGAGCAGTTCTTC.

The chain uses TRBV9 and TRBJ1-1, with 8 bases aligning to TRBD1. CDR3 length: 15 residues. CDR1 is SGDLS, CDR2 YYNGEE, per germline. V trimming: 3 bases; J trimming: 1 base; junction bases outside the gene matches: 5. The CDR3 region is CASSALDRGNTEAFF. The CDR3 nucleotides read TGTGCCAGCAGCGCGCTTGACAGGGGGAACACTGAAGCTTTCTTT.

CDR3 region: CASSLGNSPLHF. The CDR3, as DNA: TGTGCCAGCAGTTTGGGGAATTCACCCCTCCACTTT. J is TRBJ1-6 and V is TRBV6-6; no firm D call. CDR3 length equals 12 residues. V was pared by 4 bases and J by 7 bases, with 5 bases between. CDR1 is MNHNY, CDR2 SVGAGI, per germline (reference sequence).

This CDR3 is CASSYSAGGRRETQYF. The CDR3 DNA reads as TGTGCCAGCAGTTATTCCGCGGGGGGGCGCAGGGAGACCCAGTACTTC. V is TRBV6-5 and J is TRBJ2-5; TRBD2 agrees at 9 bases. Germline V gene data show CDR1 as MNHEY and CDR2 as SVGAGI. The CDR3 contains 16 residues. The ends lost 3 bases at V and 5 bases at J; junction bases unmatched: 10.

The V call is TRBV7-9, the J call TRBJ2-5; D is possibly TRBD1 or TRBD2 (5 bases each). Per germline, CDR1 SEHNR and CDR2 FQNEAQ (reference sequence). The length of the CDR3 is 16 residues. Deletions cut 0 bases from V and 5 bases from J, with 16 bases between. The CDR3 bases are TGTGCCAGCAGCTTAGCGTGGGCAGGGAGTAAGGAGACCCAGTACTTC. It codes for CASSLAWAGSKETQYF.

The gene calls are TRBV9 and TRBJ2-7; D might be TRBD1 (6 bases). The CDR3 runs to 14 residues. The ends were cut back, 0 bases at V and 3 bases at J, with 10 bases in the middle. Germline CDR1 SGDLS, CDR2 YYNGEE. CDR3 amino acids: CASSVDDRFYEQYF. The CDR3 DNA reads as TGTGCCAGCAGCGTAGATGACAGGTTCTACGAGCAGTACTTC.

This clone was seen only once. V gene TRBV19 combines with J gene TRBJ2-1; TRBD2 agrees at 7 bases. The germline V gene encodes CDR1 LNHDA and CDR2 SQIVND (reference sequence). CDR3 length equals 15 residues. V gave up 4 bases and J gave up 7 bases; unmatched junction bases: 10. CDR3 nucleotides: TGTGCCAGTAGTACTCCCTCGACTAGCAGAAATGAGCAGTTCTTC. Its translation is CASSTPSTSRNEQFF.

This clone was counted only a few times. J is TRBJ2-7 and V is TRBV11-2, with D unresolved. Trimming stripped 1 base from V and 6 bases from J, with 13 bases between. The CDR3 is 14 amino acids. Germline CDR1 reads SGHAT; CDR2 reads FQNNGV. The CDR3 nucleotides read TGTGCCAGCAGCTTAGTTGGTCGGTCGGGCGAGCAGTACTTC. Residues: CASSLVGRSGEQYF.